What follows describes a single TCR beta chain. Unmatched junction bases numbered 4, after V lost 7 bases and J lost 5 bases. The CDR3 length is 12 residues. In germline, CDR1 is MDHEN, CDR2 SYDVKM. This sample is drawn from a study of blood T cell repertoires in COVID-19. Background on the study: Italy, Spain and the United States were the sources of the convalescent and acute COVID-19 samples.

Sequenced by immunoSEQ multiplex PCR; TCRdb stores in-frame clones only, minus some. The sample holds 250,000 to 300,000 clones, about nine tenths seen once. Sequencing was performed on peripheral blood. The clonotype comes from a woman aged 25 to 39 with COVID-19, enrolled during active disease. The gene calls are TRBV28 and TRBJ2-5; 7 bases are a match to TRBD1. The CDR3 loop is CASTQGLETQYF. DNA for the CDR3: TGTGCCAGCACACAGGGGTTGGAGACCCAGTACTTC.